Listed below are T cell receptor beta chains from one sample, sequenced in a study of cytomegalovirus exposure and HLA in healthy donors. Data came from immunoSEQ multiplex PCR; TCRdb stores just in-frame clones and leaves some out. The sample records roughly 57,000 clones, roughly 93% being singletons. Sequencing input: PBMCs. All receptors derive from a woman younger than 30 in good health and CMV-seropositive. CDR3s include the opening cysteine and the closing phenylalanine or tryptophan. The D gene is left open where the match is weak. Size is stated for part of the rows, as once, few or many counts, or as a class when the clone is expanded.

clone_size j_call v_call d_call cdr3_aa cdr3_nt
- TRBJ1-5 TRBV18 TRBD1 CASSPLGTGDQPQHF TGTGCCAGCTCACCACTAGGGACAGGGGATCAGCCCCAGCATTTT
- TRBJ1-1 TRBV4-3 - CASSQETGNTEAFF TGCGCCAGCAGCCAAGAAACAGGGAACACTGAAGCTTTCTTT
once TRBJ1-2 TRBV2 - CASSASGVYYGYTF TGTGCCAGCAGTGCGTCAGGGGTCTACTATGGCTACACCTTC
- TRBJ1-1 TRBV7-9 - CASSLGRAEAFF TGTGCCAGCAGCTTAGGGCGGGCTGAAGCTTTCTTT
- TRBJ1-1 TRBV5-6 TRBD1 CASSFRDRGTEAFF TGTGCCAGCAGCTTCCGGGACAGGGGCACTGAAGCTTTCTTT
- TRBJ2-2 TRBV7-9 - CASSPPEPGELFF TGTGCCAGCAGCCCCCCGGAGCCCGGGGAGCTGTTTTTT
- TRBJ2-2 TRBV5-1 TRBD2 CATRGASGGKNTGELFF TGCGCCACTCGTGGGGCTAGCGGGGGAAAAAACACCGGGGAGCTGTTTTTT
- TRBJ1-1 TRBV27 TRBD1 CASSLRGRGNTEAFF TGTGCCAGCAGTTTAAGGGGGCGGGGGAACACTGAAGCTTTCTTT
once TRBJ2-7 TRBV27 - CASSFGPSSYEQYF TGTGCCAGCAGTTTTGGCCCTAGCTCCTACGAGCAGTACTTC
- TRBJ1-5 TRBV30 - CAWSGGLKNQPQHF TGTGCCTGGAGTGGTGGGCTGAAGAATCAGCCCCAGCATTTT
- TRBJ2-3 TRBV9 - CASSPLGRPSTDTQYF TGTGCCAGCAGCCCGTTGGGGCGCCCTAGCACAGATACGCAGTATTTT
- TRBJ2-7 TRBV19 TRBD2 CASIDRTSGSYEQYF TGTGCCAGTATCGATCGGACTAGCGGCTCCTACGAGCAGTACTTC
- TRBJ1-5 TRBV9 - CASSVSGDAQPQHF TGTGCCAGCAGCGTATCGGGGGACGCTCAGCCCCAGCATTTT
- TRBJ2-3 TRBV25-1 - CASVRKGNTDTQYF TGTGCCAGCGTAAGGAAGGGGAACACAGATACGCAGTATTTT
- TRBJ2-1 TRBV10-1 - CASSESGPPPNEQFF TGCGCCAGCAGTGAGTCCGGTCCACCCCCCAATGAGCAGTTCTTC
- TRBJ2-3 TRBV7-2 TRBD2 CASSYAAGGYTDTQYF TGTGCCAGCAGCTACGCAGCGGGAGGATACACAGATACGCAGTATTTT
once TRBJ2-3 TRBV19 - CASRPGQMGTDTQYF TGTGCCAGTAGGCCCGGACAGATGGGCACAGATACGCAGTATTTT
- TRBJ2-3 TRBV20-1 - CSASGTDTQYF TGCAGTGCTTCCGGGACAGATACGCAGTATTTT
- TRBJ2-7 TRBV5-6 - CASSSEGRVYEQYF TGTGCCAGCAGCTCGGAGGGTAGGGTCTACGAGCAGTACTTC
- TRBJ1-3 TRBV6-1 - CASSEELAAQNTIYF TGTGCCAGCAGTGAAGAGTTGGCAGCGCAGAACACCATATATTTT
- TRBJ2-3 TRBV19 - CASSPGQRFTDTQYF TGTGCCAGTAGTCCCGGACAGAGGTTCACAGATACGCAGTATTTT
- TRBJ1-1 TRBV7-9 - CASSRTGSTEAFF TGTGCCAGCAGCCGTACAGGGAGCACTGAAGCTTTCTTT
- TRBJ2-5 TRBV9 - CASSLTRSETQYF TGTGCCAGCAGTCTTACTAGATCGGAGACCCAGTACTTC
- TRBJ1-1 TRBV6-5 TRBD1 CASSRRTGGSAFF TGTGCCAGCAGTCGGAGGACAGGCGGGTCGGCTTTCTTT
- TRBJ1-1 TRBV19 - CASSLRGEAFF TGTGCCAGTAGTCTCCGGGGGGAAGCTTTCTTT
- TRBJ1-6 TRBV9 TRBD1 CASRAGTGIKTPLHF TGTGCCAGCAGAGCCGGGACAGGGATAAAAACACCCCTCCACTTT
once TRBJ2-7 TRBV16 - CASSHYGRTGHEQYF TGTGCCAGCAGCCATTACGGACGAACAGGCCACGAGCAGTACTTC
- TRBJ1-5 TRBV7-9 TRBD1 CASAQGADQPQHF TGTGCCAGCGCACAGGGGGCCGATCAGCCCCAGCATTTT
- TRBJ2-1 TRBV13 - CASSPEGIGAGPLDEQFF TGTGCCAGCAGCCCAGAGGGTATCGGCGCGGGGCCCTTAGATGAGCAGTTCTTC
once TRBJ1-1 TRBV18 TRBD1 CASSPGQAAGAFF TGTGCCAGCTCACCCGGACAGGCCGCTGGGGCTTTCTTT
once TRBJ2-5 TRBV9 - CASSVETEQETQYF TGTGCCAGCAGCGTAGAGACAGAACAAGAGACCCAGTACTTC
once TRBJ1-2 TRBV5-6 - CASSFGGGRKYGYTF TGTGCCAGCAGCTTCGGCGGGGGGCGCAAATATGGCTACACCTTC
- TRBJ1-1 TRBV29-1 - CSANYLKQVVTEAFF TGCAGCGCTAATTATTTAAAACAGGTCGTAACTGAAGCTTTCTTT
few TRBJ2-1 TRBV19 TRBD1 CASSIDIGTGLGNEQFF TGTGCCAGTAGTATAGATATAGGGACAGGGCTAGGCAATGAGCAGTTCTTC
- TRBJ2-5 TRBV5-1 - CASSLIRLGQNQETQYF TGCGCCAGCAGCTTGATCCGACTCGGACAGAACCAAGAGACCCAGTACTTC
- TRBJ2-1 TRBV5-6 - CASSRQLETEQFF TGTGCCAGCAGCCGCCAACTAGAAACCGAGCAGTTCTTC
- TRBJ2-7 TRBV21-1 - CASRVGQGSSGGLTRVTYEQYF -
once TRBJ1-2 TRBV5-1 - CASSLGGFYGYTF TGCGCCAGCAGCTTGGGCGGTTTCTATGGCTACACCTTC
- TRBJ2-7 TRBV11-2 - CASSFVLGGSTPYEQYF TGTGCCAGCAGCTTTGTTTTGGGAGGCTCAACACCATACGAGCAGTACTTC
- TRBJ2-3 TRBV6-1 - CASRLTQGLTDTQYF TGTGCCAGCAGACTTACTCAGGGTTTAACAGATACGCAGTATTTT